Reported below is one T cell receptor beta chain. Its antigen is not known. TCRdb redid the calling of the RT-PCR reads with MiXCR, one entry per CDR3 protein. This sample has around 200,000 distinct CDR3 sequences, with about 9% found just once. The data originate from a study of response to subunit inactivated influenza vaccine. The study, taken as a whole, reports: With each seasonal influenza vaccination, the authors suggested, few new T cells are recruited.

V was cut by 2 bases and J by 4 bases, with 8 bases left in between. The CDR3 consists of 13 residues. The TCR sequence derives from a man in his fifties or sixties who received an inactivated influenza vaccine. The chain joins TRBV12-3 or TRBV12-4 to TRBJ2-5; no clear D. This specimen was non-naive T cells sorted from PBMCs, taken on the day of vaccination. Written as DNA, the CDR3 is TGTGCCAGCAGTTTAAATAGGGCAGAGACCCAGTACTTC. Translation: CASSLNRAETQYF.